One and the same sample provided the 8 T cell receptor beta chains below, sequenced in a study of human T cells and chemical hapten exposure. Each CDR3 protein is one row after TCRdb ran MiXCR on the RACE reads. The sample lists around 160,000 distinct CDR3 sequences, more than 14% occurring once. The sample's time point: patch test 1, 2 weeks after DPC sensitization. Treatment defined: therapeutic diphenylcyclopropenone sensitization with weekly scalp DPC. This material consisted of whole blood, taken in connection with sensitization to the hapten diphenylcyclopropenone (DPC). Receptors originate from a woman aged 25 to 45 with alopecia areata. Some clones in this sample may be carry-over from other donors' samples.

A few counts support this clonotype. The rearrangement uses TRBV9 and TRBJ1-2; D is unresolved. The CDR3 is 15 amino acids. Germline V CDR1 and CDR2: SGDLS, YYNGEE. The germline V and J ends were trimmed by 3 bases and 0 bases, with 12 bases remaining between them. CDR3 nucleotide sequence: TGTGCCAGCAGCGAGACACCACGAGCTAACTATGGCTACACCTTC. This encodes CASSETPRANYGYTF.

The sample holds many counts of this clonotype. V usage is TRBV2 and J usage is TRBJ2-3; the D is unclear. This CDR3 is built from 13 residues. Germline CDR1 SNHLY, CDR2 FYNNEI. Between the trimmed V and J ends, which lost 7 bases and 2 bases, there was a span of 10 bases. In nucleotides, the CDR3 is TGTGCCAGCACTACGCTAATCACAGATACGCAGTATTTT. It encodes CASTTLITDTQYF.

The chain combines TRBV5-1 with TRBJ1-1; TRBD1 agrees at 9 bases. V was pared by 4 bases and J by 5 bases, with 6 bases of the junction left unmatched. Germline-derived CDR1 and CDR2 are SGHRS and YFSETQ. CDR3 length equals 14 residues. The CDR3 nucleotides are TGCGCCAGCAGCGATCAGACAGGGGGTACTGAAGCTTTCTTT. It yields the protein CASSDQTGGTEAFF. Looking up the rest from reference TRBV5-1 and TRBJ1-1 gives the full variable domain: KAGVTQTPRYLIKTRGQQVTLSCSPISGHRSVSWYQQTPGQGLQFLFEYFSETQRNKGNFPGRFSGRQFSNSRSEMNVSTLELGDSALYLCASSDQTGGTEAFFGQGTRLTVV.

The genes are TRBV11-2 and TRBJ2-7; TRBD2 might be the D (6 bases). The V gene lost 5 bases and the J gene lost 9 bases, with 17 bases spanning the gap. This CDR3 region has 13 residues. Per germline, CDR1 SGHAT and CDR2 FQNNGV. CDR3 protein: CASSPGALGGQYF. The CDR3 DNA reads as TGTGCCAGCAGCCCCGGGGCCCTGGGGGGGCAGTACTTC.

J is TRBJ1-6 and V is TRBV6-1; a weak D match, TRBD1 (5 bases). This CDR3 contains 14 residues. Germline V lookup: CDR1 MNHNS, CDR2 SASEGT. Trimming removed 3 bases from V and 9 bases from J, with 12 bases in between. The CDR3 nucleotides read TGTGCCAGCAGTGATGGGCAGGGAGTTTCACCCCTCCACTTT. Its protein product is CASSDGQGVSPLHF.

This clonotype was recorded a few times. V gene TRBV20-1 combines with J gene TRBJ2-5; possibly TRBD2 for D (7 bases). This CDR3 contains 15 residues. Looked up from germline, CDR1 is DFQATT and CDR2 is SNEGSKA (reference sequence). V was trimmed by 5 bases and J by 6 bases, leaving 22 bases between them. The CDR3 coding sequence is TGCAGTGCTGAAGGATTTGAGGGAGGGGACAAGACCCAGTACTTC. It codes for CSAEGFEGGDKTQYF.

In this sample, this clonotype turned up many times. The V call is TRBV6-2 or TRBV6-3, the J call TRBJ1-2, with TRBD1 as a possible D gene (6 bases). The germline gives CDR1 MNHEY, CDR2 SVGEGT. Trimming cost V 4 bases and J 7 bases, with 25 bases left between them. This CDR3 is 17 amino acids long. The CDR3 region is CASSSSFDASIGGGYTF. The CDR3 DNA follows: TGTGCCAGCAGTTCCTCTTTCGACGCCTCGATAGGGGGTGGCTACACCTTC.

This rearrangement joins TRBV4-3 to TRBJ2-2; D may be TRBD1 (6 bases). The V end lost 4 bases, the J end lost 5 bases, and 14 bases lay between the germline ends. The germline V gene has CDR1 LGHNA and CDR2 YSLEER. The CDR3 sequence is 15 residues long. CDR3 loop: CASSPAGVTTGELFF. The CDR3 bases are TGCGCCAGCAGCCCCGCAGGGGTTACAACCGGGGAGCTGTTTTTT.